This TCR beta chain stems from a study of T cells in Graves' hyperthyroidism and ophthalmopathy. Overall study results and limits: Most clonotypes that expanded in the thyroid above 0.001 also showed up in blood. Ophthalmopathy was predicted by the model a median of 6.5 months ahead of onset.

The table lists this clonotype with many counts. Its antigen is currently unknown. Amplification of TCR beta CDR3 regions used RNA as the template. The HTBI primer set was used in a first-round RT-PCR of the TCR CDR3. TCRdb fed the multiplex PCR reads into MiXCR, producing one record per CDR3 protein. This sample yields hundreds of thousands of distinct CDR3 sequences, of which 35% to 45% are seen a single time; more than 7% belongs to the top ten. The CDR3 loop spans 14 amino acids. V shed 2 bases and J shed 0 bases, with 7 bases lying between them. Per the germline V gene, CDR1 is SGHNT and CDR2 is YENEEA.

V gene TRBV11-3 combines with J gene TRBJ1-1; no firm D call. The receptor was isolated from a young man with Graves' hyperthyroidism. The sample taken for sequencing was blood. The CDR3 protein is CASSLTRLNTEAFF. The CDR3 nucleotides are TGTGCCAGCAGCTTAACTCGGTTGAACACTGAAGCTTTCTTT.